Listed below are T cell receptor beta chains from one sample, sequenced in a study of Ad26.COV2.S vaccination and SARS-CoV-2 variants. Sequencing used immunoSEQ multiplex PCR; TCRdb keeps in-frame clones, though not all of them. The table records 250,000 to 300,000 clones, more than 70% of them present only once. Sequences were derived from peripheral blood, sampled in a trial of Ad26.COV2.S vaccine versus placebo. These receptors came from a person aged 18 to 65 who received the Ad26.COV2.S COVID-19 vaccine or a placebo. CDR3s include the opening cysteine and the closing phenylalanine or tryptophan. D genes are given only for firm matches. Clone size is shown for a subset of rows, as once, few, many or a class of expanded clone.

size,D,V,J,DNA,CDR3
NA,NA,TRBV19,TRBJ2-1,TGTGCCAGTAGTATGGGGCCCAGCGGAGGGGATGAGCAGTTCTTC,CASSMGPSGGDEQFF
NA,NA,TRBV18,TRBJ1-2,TGTGCCAGCTCCCAAAAAAGACAGATGCTCTATGGCTACACCTTC,CASSQKRQMLYGYTF
NA,TRBD2,TRBV24-1,TRBJ2-3,TGTGCCACCAGTGACCCCAGCGGGGGAGTCACAGATACGCAGTATTTT,CATSDPSGGVTDTQYF
NA,TRBD1,TRBV5-6,TRBJ2-7,TGTGCCAGCAGCCTAACAGGGGCCCCCTACGAGCAGTACTTC,CASSLTGAPYEQYF
NA,NA,TRBV7-8,TRBJ2-7,TGTGCCAGCAGCTTAAGTGGGACGGGATACTACGAGCAGTACTTC,CASSLSGTGYYEQYF
NA,NA,TRBV4-1,TRBJ2-5,TGCGCCAGCAGCCAAGCCCCGACCCTCCTGGAGACCCAGTACTTC,CASSQAPTLLETQYF
NA,TRBD2,TRBV5-4,TRBJ2-2,TGTGCCAGCAGCTTGTCCAGCGGGGGAACCAACACCGGGGAGCTGTTTTTT,CASSLSSGGTNTGELFF
NA,TRBD2,TRBV18,TRBJ2-7,TGTGCCAGCTCACCAAGCGGGCCGGACGGCGGGGGTTCCTACGAGCAGTACTTC,CASSPSGPDGGGSYEQYF
NA,TRBD2,TRBV6-2/TRBV6-3,TRBJ2-7,TGTGCCAGCAGCCCCCCGAAGGGACTAGCGGGAGGGTACGAGCAGTACTTC,CASSPPKGLAGGYEQYF
NA,NA,TRBV1,TRBJ1-1,TGCACCAGCAGCCACGACCGTCGCAGGAGGGTCACTGAAGCTTTCTTT,CTSSHDRRRRVTEAFF
NA,NA,TRBV20-1,TRBJ2-7,TGCAGTGCTAGAGTTTCGGAAGAGCAGTACTTC,CSARVSEEQYF
NA,NA,TRBV11-2,TRBJ2-3,TGTGCCACAGCGGGCGGGGCTTATACAGATACGCAGTATTTT,CATAGGAYTDTQYF
NA,NA,TRBV28,TRBJ1-2,TGTGCCAGCAGTTTGGGAATTAACTATGGCTACACCTTC,CASSLGINYGYTF
NA,NA,TRBV7-6,TRBJ1-6,TGTGCCAGCAGCTTATTCACTGTTCCTAATTCACCCCTCCACTTT,CASSLFTVPNSPLHF
once,TRBD1,TRBV2,TRBJ1-2,TGTGCCAGCAGTGATCGGGACAGGGGAACTCGATATGACTATGGCTACACCTTC,CASSDRDRGTRYDYGYTF
NA,NA,TRBV12-2,TRBJ2-1,TGTGCAAGTCGCTTTGTCAGAGAGCAGTTCTTC,CASRFVREQFF
once,NA,TRBV5-1,TRBJ1-1,TGCGCCAGCAGCTTGAGGGTCGAGAACACTGAAGCTTTCTTT,CASSLRVENTEAFF
few,NA,TRBV19,TRBJ1-1,TGTGCCAGTAGTCTCCCCTCAGTAGCTGACACTGAAGCTTTCTTT,CASSLPSVADTEAFF